This entry lists 26 T cell receptor beta chains sequenced from one sample in a study of shared clonotypes between healthy human individuals. Assay: immunoSEQ multiplex PCR; the TCRdb copy retains only in-frame clones and omits some. The data show about half a million clones, approximately 80% seen once. The sequenced sample consisted of PBMCs. The receptors come from a woman aged 40 to 50 in good health. Some clones in this sample may be carry-over from other donors' samples.

In this sample, this clone turned up once. The chain is built from TRBV7-9 and TRBJ2-7, with 7 bases lining up with TRBD1. This CDR3 spans 14 amino acids. Germline trimming cut 5 bases from V and 5 bases from J; bases unmatched to any gene: 9. Looked up from germline, CDR1 is SEHNR and CDR2 is FQNEAQ (reference sequence). The CDR3 nucleotides are TGTGCCAGCAGCCCGCAGACAGGGCCCCACGAGCAGTACTTC. Encoded protein: CASSPQTGPHEQYF. Based on the CDR3 plus reference TRBV7-9 and TRBJ2-7, the full variable domain is DTGVSQNPRHKITKRGQNVTFRCDPISEHNRLYWYRQTLGQGPEFLTYFQNEAQLEKSRLLSDRFSAERPKGSFSTLEIQRTEQGDSAMYLCASSPQTGPHEQYFGPGTRLTVT.

The chain is built from TRBV18 and TRBJ1-1; 9 bases map to TRBD1. V trimming: 0 bases; J trimming: 0 bases; junction bases outside the gene matches: 14. CDR3 length: 20 residues. Germline V gene lookup returns CDR1 KGHSH and CDR2 LQKENI. The chain's CDR3 is CASSPPSGQGTSPLNTEAFF. CDR3 bases: TGTGCCAGCTCACCACCGTCAGGACAGGGGACTTCGCCCTTGAACACTGAAGCTTTCTTT. The whole variable domain, filled in from reference TRBV18 and TRBJ1-1, reads NAGVMQNPRHLVRRRGQEARLRCSPMKGHSHVYWYRQLPEEGLKFMVYLQKENIIDESGMPKERFSAEFPKEGPSILRIQQVVRGDSAAYFCASSPPSGQGTSPLNTEAFFGQGTRLTVV.

This chain joins TRBV5-1 and TRBJ1-5; D is ambiguous. There are 15 residues in the CDR3. Trimming took off 1 base at V and 0 bases at J, with 8 bases between the two ends. Germline CDR1 SGHRS, CDR2 YFSETQ. The CDR3 coding sequence is TGCGCCAGCAGCTTGCAGGACCCTAGCAATCAGCCCCAGCATTTT. Translating gives CASSLQDPSNQPQHF.

V usage is TRBV28 and J usage is TRBJ2-7; 13 bases are a match to TRBD2. Looked up from germline, CDR1 is MDHEN and CDR2 is SYDVKM. CDR3 length equals 15 residues. V was clipped by 10 bases and J by 5 bases; unmatched bases: 11. Here the CDR3 DNA reads TGTGCCACCACCTCGGGGACTAGCGGGATTCACGAGCAGTACTTC. Amino acid sequence: CATTSGTSGIHEQYF.

The J gene is TRBJ2-5, the V gene TRBV28; TRBD2 agrees at 14 bases. The J call could be wrong; TRBJ2-7 is a better fit for the DNA end. This CDR3 spans 17 amino acids. CDR1 is MDHEN and CDR2 is SYDVKM in the germline V gene. The CDR3 DNA reads TGTGCCAGCAGTTTATCCTCAGGGACTAGCGGGAGCGACGAGCAGTACTTC. Encoded protein: CASSLSSGTSGSDEQYF.

This rearrangement joins TRBV5-5 to TRBJ2-3; D is uncertain. V lost 3 bases and J lost 0, with 14 bases in between. Germline-derived CDR1 and CDR2 are SGHKS and YYEKEE (reference sequence). The CDR3 totals 16 residues. CDR3 nucleotides: TGTGCCAGCAGCTCCTCAGTAACTGCTAGCACAGATACGCAGTATTTT. Its translation is CASSSSVTASTDTQYF.

The chain couples TRBV5-6 to TRBJ2-5, with a possible D match to TRBD2 (6 bases). Germline V gene lookup returns CDR1 SGHDT and CDR2 YYEEEE. V was trimmed by 4 bases and J by 1 base, leaving 14 bases between them. CDR3 length: 15 residues. CDR3 in amino acids: CASSPGRKGQETQYF. CDR3 bases: TGTGCCAGCAGCCCCGGGAGAAAGGGCCAAGAGACCCAGTACTTC.

This chain connects TRBV28 to TRBJ2-7; possibly TRBD1 or TRBD2 for D (5 bases each). This CDR3 contains 12 residues. Germline loops: CDR1 MDHEN, CDR2 SYDVKM. V was shortened by 7 bases and J by 2 bases, with 9 bases between the two germline ends. The CDR3, as DNA: TGTGCCAGCAAGGGACCTACCTACGAGCAGTACTTC. It encodes CASKGPTYEQYF.

V gene TRBV27 combines with J gene TRBJ1-2; D remains ambiguous. The CDR3 spans 14 residues. The V and J ends lost 7 bases and 1 base respectively, with 13 bases between them. Per germline, CDR1 MNHEY and CDR2 SMNVEV (reference sequence). The CDR3 reads CASTLTHLNYGYTF. The CDR3 coding sequence is TGTGCCAGCACCTTGACACATCTTAACTATGGCTACACCTTC.

The rearrangement uses TRBV5-6 and TRBJ1-1; 9 nucleotides line up with TRBD1. Germline CDR1 SGHDT, CDR2 YYEEEE. The CDR3 totals 15 residues. With 4 bases clipped from V and 3 bases from J, the junction kept 7 bases outside the gene matches. This CDR3 is CASSAPGQGDTEAFF. The CDR3 region has the DNA TGTGCCAGCAGCGCCCCGGGACAGGGTGACACTGAAGCTTTCTTT.

CDR3 DNA sequence: TGTGCCAGCTCCCCGACGACCGATAATGAAAAACTGTTTTTT. Amino acids: CASSPTTDNEKLFF. The J gene is TRBJ1-4, the V gene TRBV18; D unresolved. The germline V and J ends were trimmed by 6 bases and 4 bases, with 12 bases remaining between them. Germline lookup yields CDR1 KGHSH and CDR2 LQKENI. The CDR3 is 14 residues long.

V is TRBV4-1 and J is TRBJ1-6; D is perhaps TRBD1 (5 bases). The length of the CDR3 is 13 residues. Germline V gene sequence: CDR1 MGHRA, CDR2 YSYEKL. V was pared by 1 base and J by 13 bases, with 11 bases between. This chain's CDR3 is CASSQAGTGPLHF. The CDR3 bases are TGCGCCAGCAGCCAAGCCGGGACGGGCCCCCTCCACTTT.

This clone was recorded many times. The rearrangement joins TRBV28 to TRBJ2-2; 7 bases line up with TRBD1. The CDR3 has 14 residues. Trimming cost V 6 bases and J 2 bases; bases outside gene matches: 3. Per germline, CDR1 MDHEN and CDR2 SYDVKM. This CDR3 is CASSWDSNTGELFF. As DNA, the CDR3 is TGTGCCAGCAGCTGGGACAGCAACACCGGGGAGCTGTTTTTT.

J is TRBJ2-3 and V is TRBV6-1; TRBD1 might be the D (6 bases). V was cut by 8 bases and J by 4 bases, with 13 bases left in between. CDR3 length: 13 residues. Looked up from germline, CDR1 is MNHNS and CDR2 is SASEGT. The CDR3 DNA reads TGTGCCAGCTGGGGCAGGGGTGCAGATACGCAGTATTTT. Translated, it gives CASWGRGADTQYF.

The J gene is TRBJ2-3, the V gene TRBV7-2; 10 bases align to TRBD2. The germline CDR1 and CDR2 sequences are SGHTA and FQGNSA. V lost 1 base and J lost 7; bases outside the gene matches: 8. The CDR3 covers 16 residues. CDR3 sequence: CASSLGSGTSVNTQYF. In nucleotides, the CDR3 is TGTGCCAGCAGCTTAGGCTCAGGGACTAGCGTTAATACGCAGTATTTT.

This chain joins TRBV29-1 and TRBJ2-5; D may correspond to TRBD1 or TRBD2 (5 bases each). The end of the DNA aligns better with TRBJ2-7, so the J call may be wrong. CDR1 SQVTM and CDR2 ANQGSEA come from the germline V gene. The CDR3 has 16 residues. The CDR3 is CSVDLSIPGRTYEQYF. CDR3 sequence (DNA): TGCAGCGTTGACTTATCGATTCCGGGACGAACTTACGAGCAGTACTTC.

This chain uses TRBV7-2 with TRBJ2-3; D is unclear. The germline V and J ends were trimmed by 5 bases and 4 bases, with 10 bases remaining between them. CDR1 SGHTA and CDR2 FQGNSA come from the germline V gene. This CDR3 spans 13 amino acids. CDR3 in amino acids: CASSERLADTQYF. The CDR3 coding sequence is TGTGCCAGCAGCGAAAGACTCGCAGATACGCAGTATTTT.

V and J are TRBV7-9 and TRBJ2-7; possible D gene TRBD1, 6 bases. The CDR3 length is 16 residues. In germline, CDR1 is SEHNR, CDR2 FQNEAQ (reference sequence). Trimming pared 5 bases from V and 5 bases from J, leaving 22 bases between. The CDR3 loop reads CASSIGGGGGEDEQYF. The CDR3 DNA reads as TGTGCCAGCAGCATAGGTGGGGGCGGTGGTGAAGACGAGCAGTACTTC.

The chain has TRBV7-2 and TRBJ2-2; no clear D gene. V was pared by 3 bases and J by 5 bases, with 10 bases between. The CDR3 covers 14 residues. Germline V gene lookup returns CDR1 SGHTA and CDR2 FQGNSA. For the CDR3, the DNA is TGTGCCAGCAGCTTGGGCAGGAAGACCGGGGAGCTGTTTTTT. Its protein is CASSLGRKTGELFF. Full variable domain (missing parts from reference TRBV7-2 and TRBJ2-2): GAGVSQSPSNKVTEKGKDVELRCDPISGHTALYWYRQSLGQGLEFLIYFQGNSAPDKSGLPSDRFSAERTGGSVSTLTIQRTQQEDSAVYLCASSLGRKTGELFFGEGSRLTVL.

This clone was detected only a few times. The genes are TRBV7-7 and TRBJ2-3, with TRBD2 identical over 12 bases. This CDR3 has 16 residues. The germline gives CDR1 SSHAT, CDR2 FNYEAQ (reference sequence). After removal of 5 bases from V and 3 bases from J, the junction contained 6 bases not matched to a gene. CDR3: CASSTLAGGPTDTQYF. The DNA for the CDR3 is TGTGCCAGCAGCACCCTAGCGGGAGGGCCGACAGATACGCAGTATTTT.

The chain joins TRBV5-6 to TRBJ2-2; 10 nucleotides match TRBD1. With 0 bases clipped from V and 7 bases from J, the junction kept 3 bases outside the gene matches. Germline-derived CDR1 and CDR2 are SGHDT and YYEEEE. The CDR3 runs to 15 residues. Written as DNA, the CDR3 is TGTGCCAGCAGCTTGGGACAGGGGGCGGGCGGGGAGCTGTTTTTT. It is translated as CASSLGQGAGGELFF.

Comment on this clone: This may come from a read error, since a much larger clone is one base off. The genes are TRBV10-3 and TRBJ1-2; D unclear. The V gene's germline CDR1 is ENHRY and CDR2 SYGVKD. The CDR3 is 14 amino acids. The CDR3 loop is CAVSESGPAYGYTF. CDR3 DNA: TGTGCCGTCAGTGAGTCCGGACCGGCGTATGGCTACACCTTC.

This chain connects TRBV7-8 to TRBJ2-1, with 12 bases that match TRBD2. With 5 bases clipped from V and 9 bases from J, the junction kept 8 bases outside the gene matches. CDR1 is SGHVS, CDR2 FQNEAQ, per germline. The CDR3 contains 15 residues. CDR3 coding DNA: TGTGCCAGCAGCCCCCGACTAGCGGGAGAAGGTGAGCAGTTCTTC. Protein product: CASSPRLAGEGEQFF.

The rearrangement joins TRBV12-5 to TRBJ2-5; unclear D gene. The CDR3 contains 12 residues. Trimming pared 4 bases from V and 3 bases from J, leaving 6 bases between. The germline gives CDR1 LGHNT, CDR2 FRNRAP. CDR3 coding DNA: TGTGCTAGTGGTTCTAAGAAAGAGACCCAGTACTTC. This translates into CASGSKKETQYF.

The rearrangement links TRBV6-4 to TRBJ1-5; TRBD1 aligns across 7 bases. The CDR3 totals 15 residues. CDR1 MRHNA and CDR2 SNTAGT come from the germline V gene. J gave up 6 bases and V 4 bases, and 9 bases lay outside the gene matches. The CDR3 protein is CASSGQTGHSQPQHF. CDR3 in DNA: TGTGCCAGCAGTGGGCAGACAGGGCATAGTCAGCCCCAGCATTTT.

The gene calls are TRBV19 and TRBJ2-4; D ambiguous. The length of the CDR3 is 15 residues. The germline V gene has CDR1 LNHDA and CDR2 SQIVND (reference sequence). With 5 bases removed from V and 0 bases from J, the gap between germline ends came to 11 bases. CDR3 amino acids: CASSDLSIAKNIQYF. The DNA of the CDR3 is TGTGCCAGTAGTGACTTATCCATAGCCAAAAACATTCAGTACTTC. Together with reference TRBV19 and TRBJ2-4, the CDR3 gives the full variable domain: DGGITQSPKYLFRKEGQNVTLSCEQNLNHDAMYWYRQDPGQGLRLIYYSQIVNDFQKGDIAEGYSVSREKKESFPLTVTSAQKNPTAFYLCASSDLSIAKNIQYFGAGTRLSVL.